A single sample is the source of the 13 T cell receptor beta chains below, sequenced in a study of blood T cells in healthy people across ages. Alongside a J-beta primer mix, a sample-barcoded 5' primer served in a second PCR lasting roughly 7 to 11 cycles. TCRdb independently ran MiXCR on the 5' RACE reads; one entry per CDR3 protein. The table shows 1.5 million to 2 million distinct CDR3 sequences, with 49% occurring only once. The sample comprised blood. The receptor set was obtained from a woman aged 40 to 55 in good health.

The chain carries TRBV7-4 and TRBJ1-2; unclear D gene. The CDR3 spans 15 residues. With 10 bases removed from V and 4 bases from J, the gap between germline ends came to 22 bases. Germline V gene data show CDR1 as SGHVT and CDR2 as SQSDAQ. The CDR3 coding sequence is TGTGCCACCCATCCTTTGTCCGATACTCCCTATGGCTACACCTTC. It is translated as CATHPLSDTPYGYTF. Combining the CDR3 with reference TRBV7-4 and TRBJ1-2 gives the whole variable domain GAGVSQSPRYKVAKRGRDVALRCDSISGHVTLYWYRQTLGQGSEVLTYSQSDAQRDKSGRPSGRFSAERPERSVSTLKIQRTEQGDSAVYLCATHPLSDTPYGYTFGSGTRLTVV.

The chain couples TRBV20-1 to TRBJ2-5; 9 positions agree with TRBD2. Germline V lookup: CDR1 DFQATT, CDR2 SNEGSKA (reference sequence). V lost 6 bases, J lost 7 bases, and 9 bases stayed unmatched. The CDR3 has 13 residues. The CDR3 reads CSAMGLAIRTQYF. The CDR3 DNA follows: TGCAGTGCCATGGGACTAGCCATTAGGACCCAGTACTTC.

The chain couples TRBV11-2 to TRBJ2-3, with D hard to call. Germline V CDR1 and CDR2: SGHAT, FQNNGV. The CDR3 consists of 14 residues. The germline V and J ends were trimmed by 3 bases and 6 bases, with 13 bases remaining between them. The CDR3 coding sequence is TGTGCCAGCAGCTTGAATTCGGTTTCGGATACGCAGTATTTT. This gives the protein CASSLNSVSDTQYF. The complete variable domain, with remaining parts taken from reference TRBV11-2 and TRBJ2-3, reads EAGVAQSPRYKIIEKRQSVAFWCNPISGHATLYWYQQILGQGPKLLIQFQNNGVVDDSQLPKDRFSAERLKGVDSTLKIQPAKLEDSAVYLCASSLNSVSDTQYFGPGTRLTVL.

V usage is TRBV13 and J usage is TRBJ2-1; the D call may be TRBD1 or TRBD2 (5 bases each). This CDR3 region has 14 residues. V was trimmed by 4 bases and J by 4 bases, leaving 11 bases between them. Germline CDR1 reads PRHDT; CDR2 reads FYEKMQ (reference sequence). Here the CDR3 reads CASSSRDPYNEQFF. As DNA, the CDR3 is TGTGCCAGCAGCTCCCGGGACCCGTACAATGAGCAGTTCTTC.

The chain joins TRBV27 to TRBJ2-5, with a tentative D call TRBD1 (6 bases). Trimming cost V 2 bases and J 4 bases, with 11 bases left between them. Germline loops: CDR1 MNHEY, CDR2 SMNVEV (reference sequence). The CDR3 extends over 14 amino acids. DNA of the CDR3: TGTGCCAGCAGTTTAACAGGGAAGGGAGAGACCCAGTACTTC. It yields the protein CASSLTGKGETQYF.

This rearrangement joins TRBV7-3 to TRBJ2-1; 7 bases fit TRBD2. Germline CDR1 SGHTA, CDR2 FQGTGA. This CDR3 has 17 residues. V was clipped by 5 bases and J by 2 bases; unmatched bases: 12. The chain's CDR3 is CASSHDLPGGPYNEQFF. The CDR3 DNA is TGTGCCAGCAGCCATGACCTACCGGGGGGACCCTACAATGAGCAGTTCTTC.

This chain links TRBV6-2 or TRBV6-3 with TRBJ2-1; D is uncertain. This CDR3 has 14 residues. Per the germline V gene, CDR1 is MNHEY and CDR2 is SVGEGT. Trimming left V 7 bases short and J 0 bases short, with 10 bases between. CDR3 loop: CASTPVSSYNEQFF. DNA of the CDR3: TGTGCCAGCACCCCGGTTTCCTCCTACAATGAGCAGTTCTTC.

This clonotype was observed a few times. The CDR3 coding sequence is TGTGCCAGCAGCCCCGCTAGGGGCTCTGGGGCCAACGTCCTGACTTTC. Protein product: CASSPARGSGANVLTF. This chain links TRBV6-6 with TRBJ2-6; the D gene is possibly TRBD1 (5 bases). Trimming shortened V by 6 bases and J by 0 bases, and 12 bases separated the two germline ends. The CDR3 sequence is 16 residues long. Germline loops: CDR1 MNHNY, CDR2 SVGAGI (reference sequence).

The chain combines TRBV29-1 with TRBJ1-2, with 7 bases lining up with TRBD1. CDR3 size: 13 residues. CDR1 and CDR2 (germline): SQVTM, ANQGSEA. Unmatched junction bases numbered 9, after V lost 7 bases and J lost 4 bases. CDR3 sequence: CSATSTGIYGYTF. CDR3 nucleotides: TGCAGCGCTACCTCGACAGGGATCTATGGCTACACCTTC. Looking up the rest from reference TRBV29-1 and TRBJ1-2 gives the full variable domain: SAVISQKPSRDICQRGTSLTIQCQVDSQVTMMFWYRQQPGQSLTLIATANQGSEATYESGFVIDKFPISRPNLTFSTLTVSNMSPEDSSIYLCSATSTGIYGYTFGSGTRLTVV.

In this sample, this clonotype turned up a few times. The rearrangement uses TRBV20-1 and TRBJ2-7; a possible D gene is TRBD2 (5 bases). Trimming removed 3 bases at V and 0 bases at J, with 18 bases between. This CDR3 is built from 16 residues. Germline CDR1 DFQATT, CDR2 SNEGSKA (reference sequence). CDR3 sequence reads: CSARSERAGSSYEQYF. In DNA form, the CDR3 reads TGCAGTGCTAGGAGTGAACGGGCGGGCAGCTCCTACGAGCAGTACTTC.

The chain is built from TRBV28 and TRBJ2-4, with D maybe TRBD1 (6 bases). The DNA end lines up better with TRBJ2-7; the J call may be wrong. The CDR3 loop spans 15 amino acids. Germline CDR1 MDHEN, CDR2 SYDVKM. CDR3 protein: CASSSTRDIVYEQYF. CDR3 DNA: TGTGCCAGCAGTTCCACCAGGGACATAGTCTACGAGCAGTACTTC.

CDR3 nucleotide sequence: TGCAGCGTTGGAGGTCAGGGCGTTGGAAATGAGCAGTTCTTC. Amino acids: CSVGGQGVGNEQFF. The gene calls are TRBV29-1 and TRBJ2-1; D perhaps matches TRBD1 (5 bases). V was pared by 4 bases and J by 7 bases, with 17 bases between. Germline V gene sequence: CDR1 SQVTM, CDR2 ANQGSEA. The CDR3 contains 14 residues.

This clonotype was counted between two and nine times. The chain is built from TRBV7-2 and TRBJ2-7; D gene ambiguous. The better agreement between TRBJ2-5 and the DNA end casts doubt on the J call. Germline V CDR1 and CDR2: SGHTA, FQGNSA. The CDR3 extends over 13 amino acids. Written as DNA, the CDR3 is TGTGCCAGCGGGCAGGCCGTTCGTGGGACCCAGTACTTC. Protein: CASGQAVRGTQYF.